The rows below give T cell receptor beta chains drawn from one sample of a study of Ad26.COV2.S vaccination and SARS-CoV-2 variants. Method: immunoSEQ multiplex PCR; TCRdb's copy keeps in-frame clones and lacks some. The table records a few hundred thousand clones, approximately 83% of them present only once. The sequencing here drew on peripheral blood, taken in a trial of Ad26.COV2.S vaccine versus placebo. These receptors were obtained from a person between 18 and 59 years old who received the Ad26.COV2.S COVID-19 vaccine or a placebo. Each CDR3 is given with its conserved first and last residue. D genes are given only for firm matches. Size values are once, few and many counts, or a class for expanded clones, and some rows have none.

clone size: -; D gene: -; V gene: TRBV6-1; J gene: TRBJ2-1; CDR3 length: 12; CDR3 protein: CASADPEVEQFF; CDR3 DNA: TGTGCCAGCGCGGACCCAGAGGTGGAGCAGTTCTTC
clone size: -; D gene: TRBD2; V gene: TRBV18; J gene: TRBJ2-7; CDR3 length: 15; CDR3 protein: CASSPVVAGTYEQYF; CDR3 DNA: TGTGCCAGCTCACCAGTAGTAGCGGGAACCTACGAGCAGTACTTC
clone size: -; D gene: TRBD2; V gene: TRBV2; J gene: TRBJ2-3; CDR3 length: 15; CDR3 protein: CASSDSGLATDTQYF; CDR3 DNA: TGTGCCAGCAGTGATTCGGGACTAGCAACAGATACGCAGTATTTT
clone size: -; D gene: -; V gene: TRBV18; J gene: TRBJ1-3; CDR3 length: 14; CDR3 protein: CASSPGVGGNTIYF; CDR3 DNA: TGTGCCAGCTCACCAGGGGTCGGAGGAAACACCATATATTTT
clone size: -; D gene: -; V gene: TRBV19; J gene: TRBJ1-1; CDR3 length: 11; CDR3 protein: CASSIGTEAFF; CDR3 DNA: TGTGCCAGTAGTATTGGGACTGAAGCTTTCTTT
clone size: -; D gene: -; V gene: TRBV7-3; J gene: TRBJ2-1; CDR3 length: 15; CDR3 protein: CASSLAANSYNEQFF; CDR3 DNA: TGTGCCAGCAGCTTAGCGGCGAACTCCTACAATGAGCAGTTCTTC
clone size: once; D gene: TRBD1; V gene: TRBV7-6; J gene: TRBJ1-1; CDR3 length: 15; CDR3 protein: CASSQGDAMNTEAFF; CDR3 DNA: TGTGCCAGCAGCCAGGGGGATGCAATGAACACTGAAGCTTTCTTT
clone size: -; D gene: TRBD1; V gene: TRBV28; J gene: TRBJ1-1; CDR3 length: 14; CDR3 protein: CASSSDRANTEAFF; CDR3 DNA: TGTGCCAGCAGTTCGGACAGGGCGAACACTGAAGCTTTCTTT
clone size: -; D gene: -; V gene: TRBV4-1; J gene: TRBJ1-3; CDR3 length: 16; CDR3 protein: CASSQDSLSSGNTIYF; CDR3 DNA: TGCGCCAGCAGCCAAGACAGCCTGAGCTCTGGAAACACCATATATTTT
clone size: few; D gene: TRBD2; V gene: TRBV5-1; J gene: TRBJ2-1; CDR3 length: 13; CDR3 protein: CASSSGLDNEQFF; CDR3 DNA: TGCGCCAGCAGCTCCGGACTAGACAATGAGCAGTTCTTC
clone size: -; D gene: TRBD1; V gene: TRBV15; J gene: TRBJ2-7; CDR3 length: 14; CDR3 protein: CATSIGGQGVEQYF; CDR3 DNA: TGTGCCACCAGCATAGGGGGACAGGGTGTCGAGCAGTACTTC
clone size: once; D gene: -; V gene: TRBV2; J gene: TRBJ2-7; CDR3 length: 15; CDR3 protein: CASSEPLSTSYEQYF; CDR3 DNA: TGTGCCAGCAGTGAGCCCTTGAGTACGTCCTACGAGCAGTACTTC
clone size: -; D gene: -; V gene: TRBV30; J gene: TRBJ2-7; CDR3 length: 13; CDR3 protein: CAWSVDSGYEQYF; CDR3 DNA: TGTGCCTGGAGTGTAGACTCTGGCTACGAGCAGTACTTC
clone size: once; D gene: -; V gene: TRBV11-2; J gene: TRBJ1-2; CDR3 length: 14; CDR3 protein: CASSRPGRPGGYTF; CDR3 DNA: TGTGCCAGCAGCCGACCGGGCCGGCCGGGGGGCTACACCTTC
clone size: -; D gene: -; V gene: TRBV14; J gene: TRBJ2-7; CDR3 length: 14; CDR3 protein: CASSQTGGPYEQYF; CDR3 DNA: TGTGCCAGCAGCCAAACAGGTGGCCCCTACGAGCAGTACTTC
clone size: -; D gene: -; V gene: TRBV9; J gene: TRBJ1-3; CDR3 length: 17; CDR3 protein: CASSADPAGALGDTIYF; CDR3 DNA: TGTGCCAGCAGCGCCGACCCCGCAGGGGCGCTTGGGGACACCATATATTTT
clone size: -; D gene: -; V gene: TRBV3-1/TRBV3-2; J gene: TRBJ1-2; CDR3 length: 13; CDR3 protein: CASSQEDGYGYTF; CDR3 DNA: TGTGCCAGCAGCCAAGAGGACGGCTATGGCTACACCTTC
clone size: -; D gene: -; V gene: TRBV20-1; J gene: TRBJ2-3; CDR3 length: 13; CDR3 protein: CSASVEATDTQYF; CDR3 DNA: TGCAGTGCTAGTGTAGAAGCAACAGATACGCAGTATTTT
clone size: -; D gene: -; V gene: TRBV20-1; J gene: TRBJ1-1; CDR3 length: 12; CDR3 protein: CSASIGNTEAFF; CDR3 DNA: TGCAGTGCTAGTATTGGGAACACTGAAGCTTTCTTT
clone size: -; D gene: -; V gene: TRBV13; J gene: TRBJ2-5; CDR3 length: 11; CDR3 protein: CASSLSGTQYF; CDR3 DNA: TGTGCCAGCAGCTTAAGCGGGACCCAGTACTTC
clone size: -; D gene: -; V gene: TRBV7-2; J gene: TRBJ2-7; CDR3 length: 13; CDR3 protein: CASSFEGLREQYF; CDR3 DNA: TGTGCCAGCAGCTTTGAGGGATTGAGAGAGCAGTACTTC
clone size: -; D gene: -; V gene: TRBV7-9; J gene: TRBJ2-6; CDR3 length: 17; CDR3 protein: CASSGELTGSGANVLTF; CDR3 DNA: TGTGCCAGCAGCGGGGAATTGACAGGCTCTGGGGCCAACGTCCTGACTTTC
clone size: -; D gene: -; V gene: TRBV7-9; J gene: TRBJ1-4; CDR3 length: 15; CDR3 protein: CASSPPGAANEKLFF; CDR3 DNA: TGTGCCAGCAGCCCGCCCGGAGCCGCTAATGAAAAACTGTTTTTT
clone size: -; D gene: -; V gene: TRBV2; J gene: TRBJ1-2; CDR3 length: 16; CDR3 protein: CASSEAHEGPNYGYTF; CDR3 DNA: TGTGCCAGCAGTGAAGCGCATGAGGGTCCTAACTATGGCTACACCTTC